This is a list of T cell receptor beta chains from one sample in a study of beta chain features in type 1 diabetes. Produced via immunoSEQ multiplex PCR; TCRdb's table is partial and in-frame only. This table has under 400,000 clones, around 12% appearing once. The sample taken for sequencing was naive CD4+ T cells from blood. The receptor source for this set is a young man in good health. Both conserved end residues are part of each CDR3. Each record gives: CDR3 protein, CDR3 DNA, V gene, D gene, J gene, clone size. A D gene is named only where the DNA matches it firmly. Clone size is given for some rows only: seen once, a few or many times, or a class if the clone is expanded.

cdr3_aa: CASSLWGAGSYEQYF
cdr3_nt: TGTGCCAGCAGTTTATGGGGAGCAGGCTCCTACGAGCAGTACTTC
v_call: TRBV28
d_call: .
j_call: TRBJ2-7
clone_size: few

cdr3_aa: CASSSAGTQNTGELFF
cdr3_nt: TGTGCCAGCAGCTCCGCAGGGACACAGAACACCGGGGAGCTGTTTTTT
v_call: TRBV9
d_call: .
j_call: TRBJ2-2
clone_size: .

cdr3_aa: CASTYIGDRHTGELFF
cdr3_nt: TGTGCCAGCACCTATATAGGGGACAGACACACCGGGGAGCTGTTTTTT
v_call: TRBV9
d_call: TRBD1
j_call: TRBJ2-2
clone_size: few

cdr3_aa: CASSQEQGAVGGEQYF
cdr3_nt: TGCGCCAGCAGCCAAGAGCAGGGGGCTGTCGGCGGCGAGCAGTACTTC
v_call: TRBV4-3
d_call: TRBD1
j_call: TRBJ2-7
clone_size: many

cdr3_aa: CASSFGGIAEAFF
cdr3_nt: TGCGCCAGCAGCTTTGGCGGCATCGCTGAAGCTTTCTTT
v_call: TRBV5-1
d_call: .
j_call: TRBJ1-1
clone_size: few

cdr3_aa: CASSPSDTGELFF
cdr3_nt: TGTGCCAGCAGCCCCTCAGACACCGGGGAGCTGTTTTTT
v_call: TRBV9
d_call: .
j_call: TRBJ2-2
clone_size: .

cdr3_aa: CASSARPGTEAFF
cdr3_nt: TGCGCCAGCAGCGCAAGACCGGGGACTGAAGCTTTCTTT
v_call: TRBV5-1
d_call: .
j_call: TRBJ1-1
clone_size: few

cdr3_aa: CASSLGRGLGVSTEAFF
cdr3_nt: TGCGCCAGCAGCTTGGGGAGGGGGCTCGGTGTGAGCACTGAAGCTTTCTTT
v_call: TRBV5-1
d_call: TRBD1
j_call: TRBJ1-1
clone_size: few

cdr3_aa: CASSSPSGVAGEETQYF
cdr3_nt: TGTGCCAGCAGCTCCCCCTCGGGGGTAGCGGGAGAAGAGACCCAGTACTTC
v_call: TRBV7-2
d_call: TRBD2
j_call: TRBJ2-5
clone_size: .

cdr3_aa: CASSVTGGNEQFF
cdr3_nt: TGTGCCAGCAGCGTCACGGGGGGAAATGAGCAGTTCTTC
v_call: TRBV9
d_call: TRBD2
j_call: TRBJ2-1
clone_size: few

cdr3_aa: CASRARGYNSPLHF
cdr3_nt: TGTGCCAGCAGAGCCAGGGGGTATAATTCACCCCTCCACTTT
v_call: TRBV14
d_call: TRBD1
j_call: TRBJ1-6
clone_size: few

cdr3_aa: CASSFAPTGYSIQYF
cdr3_nt: TGTGCCAGCAGCTTTGCTCCTACGGGGTATAGCATTCAGTACTTC
v_call: TRBV5-4
d_call: .
j_call: TRBJ2-4
clone_size: few

cdr3_aa: CAWSPDRGRDYGYTF
cdr3_nt: TGTGCCTGGAGCCCGGACAGGGGGCGCGACTATGGCTACACCTTC
v_call: TRBV30
d_call: TRBD1
j_call: TRBJ1-2
clone_size: few

cdr3_aa: CASSKPGQTYEQYF
cdr3_nt: TGTGCCAGCAGTAAACCGGGACAAACCTACGAGCAGTACTTC
v_call: TRBV6-5
d_call: .
j_call: TRBJ2-7
clone_size: few

cdr3_aa: CSVEPPGSPDTQYF
cdr3_nt: TGCAGCGTTGAACCCCCAGGGTCCCCAGATACGCAGTATTTT
v_call: TRBV29-1
d_call: .
j_call: TRBJ2-3
clone_size: .

cdr3_aa: CASSLTLAGGYNEQFF
cdr3_nt: TGCGCCAGCAGCTTAACCCTAGCGGGAGGATACAATGAGCAGTTCTTC
v_call: TRBV5-1
d_call: TRBD2
j_call: TRBJ2-1
clone_size: few

cdr3_aa: CASSKTGTATDTQYF
cdr3_nt: TGTGCCAGCAGCAAAACCGGGACAGCCACAGATACGCAGTATTTT
v_call: TRBV11-2
d_call: TRBD1
j_call: TRBJ2-3
clone_size: few

cdr3_aa: CASSREGTDTQYF
cdr3_nt: TGTGCCAGCAGCCGGGAGGGCACAGATACGCAGTATTTT
v_call: TRBV7-9
d_call: TRBD2
j_call: TRBJ2-3
clone_size: .

cdr3_aa: CASSDLVGTGGSGYTF
cdr3_nt: TGTGCCAGCAGTGATTTAGTTGGGACAGGGGGCAGTGGCTACACCTTC
v_call: TRBV25-1
d_call: TRBD1
j_call: TRBJ1-2
clone_size: .

cdr3_aa: CASSLGQGTQYF
cdr3_nt: TGCGCCAGCAGCTTGGGACAGGGGACCCAGTACTTC
v_call: TRBV5-1
d_call: TRBD1
j_call: TRBJ2-5
clone_size: .

cdr3_aa: CASSQGRSNNYGYTF
cdr3_nt: TGCGCCAGCAGCCAAGGGAGGAGCAATAACTATGGCTACACCTTC
v_call: TRBV4-3
d_call: .
j_call: TRBJ1-2
clone_size: .

cdr3_aa: CAISMTSGSYEQYF
cdr3_nt: TGTGCCATCAGCATGACTAGCGGGAGCTACGAGCAGTACTTC
v_call: TRBV10-3
d_call: TRBD2
j_call: TRBJ2-7
clone_size: .

cdr3_aa: CASSLTGYEQYF
cdr3_nt: TGTGCCAGCAGTTTAACAGGATACGAGCAGTACTTC
v_call: TRBV28
d_call: .
j_call: TRBJ2-7
clone_size: .

cdr3_aa: CAWSAGGSSTDTQYF
cdr3_nt: TGTGCCTGGAGTGCAGGGGGTTCTAGCACAGATACGCAGTATTTT
v_call: TRBV30
d_call: TRBD1
j_call: TRBJ2-3
clone_size: few

cdr3_aa: CASSPHPGGYTDTQYF
cdr3_nt: TGTGCCAGCAGTCCCCATCCGGGGGGTTACACAGATACGCAGTATTTT
v_call: TRBV28
d_call: TRBD2
j_call: TRBJ2-3
clone_size: few